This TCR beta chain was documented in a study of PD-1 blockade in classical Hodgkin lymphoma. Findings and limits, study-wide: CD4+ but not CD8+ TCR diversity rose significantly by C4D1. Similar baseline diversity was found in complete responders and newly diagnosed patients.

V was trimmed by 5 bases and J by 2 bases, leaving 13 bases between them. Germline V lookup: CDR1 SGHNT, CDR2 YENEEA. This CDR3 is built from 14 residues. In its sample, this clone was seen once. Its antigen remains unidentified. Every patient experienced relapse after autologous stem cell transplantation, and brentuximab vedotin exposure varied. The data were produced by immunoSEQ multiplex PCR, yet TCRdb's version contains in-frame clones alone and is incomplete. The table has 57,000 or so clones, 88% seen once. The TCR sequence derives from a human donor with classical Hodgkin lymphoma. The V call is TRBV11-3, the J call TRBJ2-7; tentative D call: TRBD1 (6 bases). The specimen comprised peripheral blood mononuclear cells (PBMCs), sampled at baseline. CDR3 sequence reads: CASSQRTDTYEQYF. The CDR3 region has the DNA TGTGCCAGCAGCCAACGGACAGATACCTACGAGCAGTACTTC. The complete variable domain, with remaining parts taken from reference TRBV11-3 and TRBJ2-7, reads EAGVVQSPRYKIIEKKQPVAFWCNPISGHNTLYWYLQNLGQGPELLIRYENEEAVDDSQLPKDRFSAERLKGVDSTLKIQPAELGDSAVYLCASSQRTDTYEQYFGPGTRLTVT.